This TCR beta chain was obtained from a study of shared clonotypes between healthy human individuals. Whole-study findings and limits: The naive CD4 repertoires of several donors were compared, and roughly 5% of clonotypes were shared.

Only CD45RO-negative cells positively selected for CCR7 counted as naive CD8 cells, so terminally differentiated effector memory CD45RA+ cells were excluded. Caucasian adults residing in Nashville, Tennessee made up all the donors. Of note for this clone: Its antigen is still unknown.

In the original workflow: ImmunoSEQ junction-only sequences lacked quality scores, so their filtering differed. The protocol was immunoSEQ multiplex PCR, while the TCRdb copy is restricted to in-frame clones and leaves out a portion. V and J calls and clone size follow that table, whereas D and trimming were derived from the DNA. The sample records 600,000 or so clones, around 96% being singletons. The sample taken for sequencing was naive CD8+ T cells sorted from blood. This clonotype was obtained from a woman in her twenties or thirties in good health.

CDR3 sequence (DNA): TGTGCCAGCTCACACCCCGACAGGGGAGAGACCCAGTACTTC. This translates into CASSHPDRGETQYF. The rearrangement joins TRBV18 to TRBJ2-5; 8 bases fit TRBD1. After removal of 4 bases from V and 4 bases from J, the junction contained 5 bases not matched to a gene. CDR3 length equals 14 residues. Germline CDR1 reads KGHSH; CDR2 reads LQKENI.